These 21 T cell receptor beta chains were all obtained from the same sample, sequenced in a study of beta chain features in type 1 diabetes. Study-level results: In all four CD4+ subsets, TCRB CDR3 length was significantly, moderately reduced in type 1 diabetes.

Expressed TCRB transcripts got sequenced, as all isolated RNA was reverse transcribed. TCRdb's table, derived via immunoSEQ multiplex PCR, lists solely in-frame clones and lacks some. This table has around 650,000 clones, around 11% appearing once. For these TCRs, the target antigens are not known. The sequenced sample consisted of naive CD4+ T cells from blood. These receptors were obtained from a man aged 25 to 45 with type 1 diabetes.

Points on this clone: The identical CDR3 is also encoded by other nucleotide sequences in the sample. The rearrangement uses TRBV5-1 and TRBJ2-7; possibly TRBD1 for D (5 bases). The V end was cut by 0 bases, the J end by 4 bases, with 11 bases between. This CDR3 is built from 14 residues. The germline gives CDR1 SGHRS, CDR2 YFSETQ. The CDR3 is CASSLERGTYEQYF. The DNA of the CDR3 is TGCGCCAGCAGCTTGGAAAGGGGAACGTACGAGCAGTACTTC.

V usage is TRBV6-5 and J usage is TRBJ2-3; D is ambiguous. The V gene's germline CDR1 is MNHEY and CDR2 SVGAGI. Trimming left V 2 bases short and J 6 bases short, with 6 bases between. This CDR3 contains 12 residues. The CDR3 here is CASSYPTDTQYF. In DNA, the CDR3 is TGTGCCAGCAGTTACCCGACGGATACGCAGTATTTT.

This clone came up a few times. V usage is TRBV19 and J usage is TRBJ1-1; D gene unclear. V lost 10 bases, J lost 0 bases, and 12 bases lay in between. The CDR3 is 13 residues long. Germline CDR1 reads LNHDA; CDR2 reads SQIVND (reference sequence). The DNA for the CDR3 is TGTGCCACAAACCAGGACGTGAACACTGAAGCTTTCTTT. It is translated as CATNQDVNTEAFF.

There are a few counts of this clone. The CDR3 nucleotides read TGTGCCATCTCAACTAGCGGGGGGTACAATGAGCAGTTCTTC. This gives the protein CAISTSGGYNEQFF. V is TRBV5-4 and J is TRBJ2-1; 12 nucleotides line up with TRBD2. Germline loops: CDR1 SGHNT, CDR2 YYREEE (reference sequence). The CDR3 spans 14 residues. The V segment lost 9 bases and the J segment 4 bases; nucleotides outside the gene matches: 5.

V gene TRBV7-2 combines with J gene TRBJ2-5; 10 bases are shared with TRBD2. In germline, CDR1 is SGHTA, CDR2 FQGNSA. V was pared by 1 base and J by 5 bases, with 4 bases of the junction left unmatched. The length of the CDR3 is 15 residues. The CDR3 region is CASSLERLAGETQYF. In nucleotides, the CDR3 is TGTGCCAGCAGCTTAGAAAGACTAGCGGGCGAGACCCAGTACTTC.

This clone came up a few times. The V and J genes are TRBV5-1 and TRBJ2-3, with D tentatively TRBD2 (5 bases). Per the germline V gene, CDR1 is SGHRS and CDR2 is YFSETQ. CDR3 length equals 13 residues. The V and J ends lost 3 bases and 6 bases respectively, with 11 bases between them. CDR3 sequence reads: CASSSQRADTQYF. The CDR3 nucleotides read TGCGCCAGCAGCTCCCAGAGGGCGGATACGCAGTATTTT.

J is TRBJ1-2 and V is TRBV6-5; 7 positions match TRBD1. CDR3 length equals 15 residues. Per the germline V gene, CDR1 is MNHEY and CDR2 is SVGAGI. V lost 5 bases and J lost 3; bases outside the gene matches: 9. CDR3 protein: CASSHARGRDYGYTF. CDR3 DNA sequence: TGTGCCAGCAGTCACGCGAGGGGGCGAGACTATGGCTACACCTTC.

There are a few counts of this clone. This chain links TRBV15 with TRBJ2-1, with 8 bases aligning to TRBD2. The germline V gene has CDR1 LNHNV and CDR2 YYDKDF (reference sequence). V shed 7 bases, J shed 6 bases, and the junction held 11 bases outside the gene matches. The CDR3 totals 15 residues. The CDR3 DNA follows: TGTGCCACCACCCTTCTTAGCGGGGAGGTCAATGAGCAGTTCTTC. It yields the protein CATTLLSGEVNEQFF.

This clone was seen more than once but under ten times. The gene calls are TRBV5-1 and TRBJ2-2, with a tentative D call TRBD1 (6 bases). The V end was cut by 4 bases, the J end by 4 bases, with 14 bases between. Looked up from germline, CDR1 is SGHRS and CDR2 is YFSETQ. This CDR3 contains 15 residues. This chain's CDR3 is CASSALDSTTGELFF. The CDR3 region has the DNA TGCGCCAGCAGCGCCCTGGACAGTACCACCGGGGAGCTGTTTTTT.

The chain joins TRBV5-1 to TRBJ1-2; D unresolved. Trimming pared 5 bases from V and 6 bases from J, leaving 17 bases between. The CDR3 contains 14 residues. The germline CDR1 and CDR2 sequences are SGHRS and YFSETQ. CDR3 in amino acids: CASSFGEGFDGYTF. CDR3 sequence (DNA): TGCGCCAGCAGTTTCGGAGAAGGGTTCGATGGCTACACCTTC. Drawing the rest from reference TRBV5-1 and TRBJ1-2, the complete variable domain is KAGVTQTPRYLIKTRGQQVTLSCSPISGHRSVSWYQQTPGQGLQFLFEYFSETQRNKGNFPGRFSGRQFSNSRSEMNVSTLELGDSALYLCASSFGEGFDGYTFGSGTRLTVV.

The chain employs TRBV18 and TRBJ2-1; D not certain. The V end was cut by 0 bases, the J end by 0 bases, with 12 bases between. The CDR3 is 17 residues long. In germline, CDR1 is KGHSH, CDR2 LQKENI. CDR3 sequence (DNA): TGTGCCAGCTCACCACCGTACGAGAGGATCTCCTACAATGAGCAGTTCTTC. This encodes CASSPPYERISYNEQFF.

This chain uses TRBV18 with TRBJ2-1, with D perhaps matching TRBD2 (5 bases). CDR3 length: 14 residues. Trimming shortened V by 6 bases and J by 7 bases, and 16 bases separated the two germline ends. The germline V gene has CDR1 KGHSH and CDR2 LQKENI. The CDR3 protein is CASSQRDPGNEQFF. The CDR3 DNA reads TGTGCCAGCTCTCAGAGGGATCCGGGGAATGAGCAGTTCTTC.

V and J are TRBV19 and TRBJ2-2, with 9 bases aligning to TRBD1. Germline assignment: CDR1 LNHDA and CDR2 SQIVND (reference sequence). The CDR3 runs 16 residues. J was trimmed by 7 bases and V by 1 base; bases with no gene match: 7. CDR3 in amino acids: CASSIAPGQGVGELFF. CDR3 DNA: TGTGCCAGTAGTATAGCCCCGGGACAGGGAGTCGGGGAGCTGTTTTTT.

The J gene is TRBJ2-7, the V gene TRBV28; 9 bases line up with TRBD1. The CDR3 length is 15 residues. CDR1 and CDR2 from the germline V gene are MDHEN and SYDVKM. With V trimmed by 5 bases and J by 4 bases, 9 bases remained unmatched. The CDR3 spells CASSPNRGLRYEQYF. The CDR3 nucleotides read TGTGCCAGCAGTCCGAACAGGGGGCTTAGATACGAGCAGTACTTC.

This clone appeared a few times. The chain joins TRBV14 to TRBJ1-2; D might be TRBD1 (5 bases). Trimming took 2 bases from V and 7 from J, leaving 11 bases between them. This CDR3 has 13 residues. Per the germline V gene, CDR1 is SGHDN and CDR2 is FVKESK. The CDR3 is CASSQTRGGGYTF. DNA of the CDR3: TGTGCCAGCAGCCAAACTAGGGGAGGTGGCTACACCTTC.

CDR3 nucleotides: TGTGCCACCACTCGGACAGGGAGCTCCTACGAGCAGTACTTC. It encodes CATTRTGSSYEQYF. The chain joins TRBV5-6 to TRBJ2-7; 8 positions match TRBD1. Germline trimming cut 9 bases from V and 0 bases from J; bases unmatched to any gene: 8. The CDR3 extends over 14 amino acids. Germline CDR1 reads SGHDT; CDR2 reads YYEEEE.

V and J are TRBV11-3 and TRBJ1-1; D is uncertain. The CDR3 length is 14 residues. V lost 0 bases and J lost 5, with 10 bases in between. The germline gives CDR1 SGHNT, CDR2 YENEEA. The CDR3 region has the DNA TGTGCCAGCAGCTTAGACAGACTGGGAACTGAAGCTTTCTTT. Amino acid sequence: CASSLDRLGTEAFF.

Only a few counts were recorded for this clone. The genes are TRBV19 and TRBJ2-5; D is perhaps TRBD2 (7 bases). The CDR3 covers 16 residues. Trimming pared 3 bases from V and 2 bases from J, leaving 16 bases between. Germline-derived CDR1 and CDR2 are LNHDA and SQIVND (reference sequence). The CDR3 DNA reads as TGTGCCAGTAGTATTGCGGGGGCTCGTGGTCAAGAGACCCAGTACTTC. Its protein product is CASSIAGARGQETQYF.

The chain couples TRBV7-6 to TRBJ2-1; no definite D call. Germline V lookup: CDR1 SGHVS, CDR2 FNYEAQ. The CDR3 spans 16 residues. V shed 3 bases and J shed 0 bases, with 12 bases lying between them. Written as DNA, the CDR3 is TGTGCCAGCAGCTTTGAGAGTTCAAGCTCCTACAATGAGCAGTTCTTC. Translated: CASSFESSSSYNEQFF.

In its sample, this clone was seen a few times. CDR3 in DNA: TGCGCCAGCAGTGAGGTGACAGGGGGCGGTCAGCCCCAGCATTTT. It codes for CASSEVTGGGQPQHF. The V and J genes are TRBV10-2 and TRBJ1-5; TRBD1 matches at 10 bases. The ends lost 2 bases at V and 6 bases at J; junction bases unmatched: 4. Germline lookup yields CDR1 WSHSY and CDR2 SAAADI. The CDR3 sequence is 15 residues long.

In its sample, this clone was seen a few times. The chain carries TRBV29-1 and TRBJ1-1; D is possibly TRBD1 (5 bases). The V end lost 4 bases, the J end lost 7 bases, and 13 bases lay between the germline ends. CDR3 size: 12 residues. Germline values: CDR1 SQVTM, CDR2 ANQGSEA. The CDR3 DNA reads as TGCAGCGTTGTTGGAGGGGCCCTTGAAGCTTTCTTT. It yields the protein CSVVGGALEAFF.